The 18 T cell receptor beta chains presented below share a single source sample, sequenced in a study of blood T cells in healthy people across ages. The use of a sample-barcoded 5' primer and a J-beta primer mix characterized a second PCR of roughly 7 to 12 cycles. TCRdb used MiXCR to reprocess the 5' RACE reads, holding one entry per CDR3 protein. The sample gives around 600,000 distinct CDR3 sequences, around 50% of which show up once; approximately 25% is in the top ten. Sequencing was carried out using blood. All receptors derive from an elderly man in good health.

This clonotype was picked up many times. This chain joins TRBV7-9 and TRBJ2-7, with 8 positions matching TRBD1. This CDR3 is 15 amino acids long. V shed 2 bases and J 2 bases; nucleotides not matched to a gene: 5. Germline-derived CDR1 and CDR2 are SEHNR and FQNEAQ (reference sequence). The CDR3 here is CASSLPLTGAYEQYF. The DNA of the CDR3 is TGTGCCAGCAGCTTACCTCTGACAGGGGCCTACGAGCAGTACTTC.

This sequence joins TRBV4-3 and TRBJ2-1; D is unresolved. The V and J ends lost 4 bases and 9 bases respectively, with 16 bases between them. CDR3 length equals 14 residues. Looked up from germline, CDR1 is LGHNA and CDR2 is YSLEER. CDR3 residues: CASSRTVKAGEQFF. As DNA, the CDR3 is TGCGCCAGCAGCCGCACTGTCAAAGCCGGTGAGCAGTTCTTC.

The CDR3 nucleotides read TGTGCCAGCAGCCAAGATCCCCAGGGAAATCAGCCCCAGCATTTT. Translating it yields CASSQDPQGNQPQHF. This sequence joins TRBV4-2 and TRBJ1-5; D is perhaps TRBD1 (5 bases). Between the trimmed V and J ends, which lost 0 bases and 4 bases, there was a span of 10 bases. Germline assignment: CDR1 LGHNA and CDR2 YNFKEQ. The CDR3 sequence is 15 residues long.

The chain has TRBV6-2 or TRBV6-3 and TRBJ2-7, with D unresolved. V gave up 2 bases and J gave up 0 bases, with 8 bases separating them. The CDR3 runs 14 residues. From germline, CDR1 is MNHEY and CDR2 SVGEGT. The CDR3 bases are TGTGCCAGCAGTTACGCAGGAGTCTCCTACGAGCAGTACTTC. This gives the protein CASSYAGVSYEQYF.

The V and J genes are TRBV4-3 and TRBJ2-1; the D gene is possibly TRBD1 (7 bases). CDR3 length: 16 amino acids. V was pared by 0 bases and J by 3 bases, with 12 bases between. The V gene's germline CDR1 is LGHNA and CDR2 YSLEER. CDR3 coding DNA: TGCGCCAGCAGCCAAGAGGGGAGGACAGGCTACAATGAGCAGTTCTTC. This sequence encodes CASSQEGRTGYNEQFF.

The CDR3 DNA is TGTGCCAGCAGCTTTCGTTTCGGGACCGGGGTGTTCTTC. Translating it yields CASSFRFGTGVFF. V usage is TRBV11-2 and J usage is TRBJ2-1; D could derive from TRBD1 or TRBD2 (5 bases each). The V end was cut by 3 bases, the J end by 15 bases, with 18 bases between. This CDR3 is 13 amino acids long. The germline CDR1 and CDR2 sequences are SGHAT and FQNNGV.

On this clonotype: A much larger clone lies a single base off, so this may be a read error. The rearrangement links TRBV5-6 to TRBJ2-1; 8 nucleotides align to TRBD1. Trimming at V came to 6 bases and at J to 5 bases, leaving 16 bases not matched to a gene. There are 17 residues in the CDR3. Germline loops: CDR1 SGHDT, CDR2 YYEEEE. This CDR3 is CASILCTGGMRNNEQFF. The CDR3 DNA reads TGTGCCAGCATCCTCTGCACAGGGGGGATGAGAAACAATGAGCAGTTCTTC.

This clonotype was detected only a few times. The chain links TRBV20-1 to TRBJ2-4, with 11 bases aligning to TRBD1. Germline V gene data show CDR1 as DFQATT and CDR2 as SNEGSKA (reference sequence). The V gene end was trimmed by 3 bases and the J gene end by 8 bases; junction bases not matched to a gene: 0. This CDR3 has 12 amino acids. CDR3 sequence (DNA): TGCAGTGCTAGGGGACAGGGGGACATTCAGTACTTC. It yields the protein CSARGQGDIQYF.

This clonotype has more than one count but fewer than ten. V and J are TRBV9 and TRBJ1-2; TRBD1 is a possible D gene (6 bases). V was cut by 3 bases and J by 8 bases, with 20 bases left in between. The CDR3 is 15 amino acids. Germline V lookup: CDR1 SGDLS, CDR2 YYNGEE. This chain's CDR3 is CASSADPGVYGGYTF. The CDR3 nucleotides read TGTGCCAGCAGCGCTGACCCAGGGGTCTATGGAGGCTACACCTTC. The full variable domain, completed using reference TRBV9 and TRBJ1-2, is DSGVTQTPKHLITATGQRVTLRCSPRSGDLSVYWYQQSLDQGLQFLIQYYNGEERAKGNILERFSAQQFPDLHSELNLSSLELGDSALYFCASSADPGVYGGYTFGSGTRLTVV.

There are many counts of this clonotype. The chain uses TRBV5-1 and TRBJ2-5, with D possibly being TRBD2 (5 bases). The CDR3 contains 13 residues. V was shortened by 3 bases and J by 1 base, with 7 bases between the two germline ends. Germline V CDR1 and CDR2: SGHRS, YFSETQ. The CDR3 loop reads CASSSSFQETQYF. Here the CDR3 DNA reads TGCGCCAGCAGCTCTAGCTTCCAAGAGACCCAGTACTTC.

The chain has TRBV20-1 and TRBJ2-1; D ambiguous. The CDR3 spans 13 residues. Trimming removed 0 bases from V and 6 bases from J, with 9 bases in between. Germline V gene sequence: CDR1 DFQATT, CDR2 SNEGSKA (reference sequence). CDR3 residues: CSARDPDLNEQFF. In nucleotides, the CDR3 is TGCAGTGCTAGAGATCCAGACCTCAATGAGCAGTTCTTC.

The chain couples TRBV11-2 to TRBJ2-3; D is unclear. V gave up 5 bases and J gave up 4 bases, with 22 bases separating them. CDR3 length: 17 residues. The V gene's germline CDR1 is SGHAT and CDR2 FQNNGV. The CDR3 bases are TGTGCCAGCAGCATAAGAGGATCAATCAACCCGCCAGATACGCAGTATTTT. It translates to CASSIRGSINPPDTQYF.

The rearrangement links TRBV6-5 to TRBJ2-1; D is perhaps TRBD2 (6 bases). The V end was cut by 1 base, the J end by 7 bases, with 8 bases between. The CDR3 runs to 13 residues. Germline assignment: CDR1 MNHEY and CDR2 SVGAGI. CDR3 in DNA: TGTGCCAGCAGTTACTTGCGGGATAATGAGCAGTTCTTC. It translates to CASSYLRDNEQFF.

V gene TRBV6-5 combines with J gene TRBJ2-7; TRBD2 matches 10 bases. V lost 5 bases to trimming and J lost 5 bases; unmatched junction nucleotides: 3. CDR3 length: 13 residues. The germline gives CDR1 MNHEY, CDR2 SVGAGI. CDR3 loop: CASSRGLADEQYF. The CDR3 region has the DNA TGTGCCAGCAGTAGAGGACTAGCGGACGAGCAGTACTTC.

The CDR3 region is CASRGKQGANTDTQYF. The CDR3 DNA follows: TGTGCCAGCAGGGGGAAGCAGGGGGCAAACACAGATACGCAGTATTTT. The chain employs TRBV12-3 or TRBV12-4 and TRBJ2-3, with 8 bases lining up with TRBD1. This CDR3 is built from 16 residues. The trim removed 6 bases at V and 2 bases at J, leaving 10 bases unmatched.

The CDR3 DNA follows: TGTGCCAGCAGTTTTCGGCAGAGCTCCTACAATGAGCAGTTCTTC. Residues: CASSFRQSSYNEQFF. The chain recombines TRBV12-3 or TRBV12-4 with TRBJ2-1, with D hard to call. V was shortened by 3 bases and J by 0 bases, with 9 bases between the two germline ends. This CDR3 comprises 15 residues.

This clonotype was recorded many times. This may come from a read error, since a much larger clone is one base off. The J gene is TRBJ2-5, the V gene TRBV6-6; perhaps D is TRBD1 or TRBD2 (5 bases each). V lost 4 bases and J lost 11, with 23 bases in between. This CDR3 contains 15 residues. Per the germline V gene, CDR1 is MNHNY and CDR2 is SVGAGI (reference sequence). CDR3 region: CASSSGTAVGNEQYF. DNA of the CDR3: TGTGCCAGCAGTTCCGGGACCGCCGTGGGTAATGAGCAGTACTTC.

In this sample, this clonotype turned up a few times. V usage is TRBV7-9 and J usage is TRBJ1-6; 7 positions agree with TRBD1. The CDR3 contains 16 residues. The germline V gene has CDR1 SEHNR and CDR2 FQNEAQ (reference sequence). With 6 bases clipped from V and 6 bases from J, the junction kept 11 bases outside the gene matches. The CDR3 spells CASSQTPGQINSPLHF. The CDR3 coding sequence is TGTGCCAGCAGTCAAACCCCGGGACAGATTAATTCACCCCTCCACTTT.